The 23 T cell receptor beta chains reported below all come from one sample, sequenced in a study of early T cells in non-severe SARS-CoV-2 infection. Using its own MiXCR run on the 5' RACE reads, TCRdb lists one record per CDR3 protein. The table shows about 30,000 distinct CDR3 sequences, with 5.7% occurring only once. The specimen was whole blood. These receptors all stem from an adult who was a healthcare worker with PCR-confirmed SARS-CoV-2 infection or an uninfected control (not recorded which).

In this sample, this clonotype turned up many times. This chain links TRBV7-9 with TRBJ2-3, with D possibly matching TRBD2 (6 bases). The V gene lost 8 bases and the J gene lost 6 bases, with 21 bases spanning the gap. The CDR3 length is 15 residues. Per the germline V gene, CDR1 is SEHNR and CDR2 is FQNEAQ (reference sequence). The CDR3 bases are TGTGCCAGCGAACGGGGAGCTCTGGAGGGTGATACGCAGTATTTT. It yields the protein CASERGALEGDTQYF.

This clonotype was seen many times. The J gene is TRBJ2-7, the V gene TRBV3-1; maybe TRBD1 (6 bases). Germline loops: CDR1 LGHDT, CDR2 YNNKEL (reference sequence). This CDR3 spans 19 amino acids. V was cut by 0 bases and J by 0 bases, with 21 bases left in between. The CDR3 spells CASSQDGMLGRGISYEQYF. CDR3 nucleotides: TGTGCCAGCAGCCAAGATGGAATGCTCGGTAGGGGGATCTCCTACGAGCAGTACTTC.

This clonotype was recorded at least ten times. The chain carries TRBV28 and TRBJ2-1; D is perhaps TRBD2 (6 bases). The CDR3 is 13 amino acids. Looked up from germline, CDR1 is MDHEN and CDR2 is SYDVKM. Trimming stripped 3 bases from V and 6 bases from J, with 9 bases between. The CDR3 sequence: CASSLSGSNEQFF. CDR3 DNA sequence: TGTGCCAGCAGTTTGTCCGGGAGCAATGAGCAGTTCTTC. Variable domain in full (rest from reference TRBV28 and TRBJ2-1): DVKVTQSSRYLVKRTGEKVFLECVQDMDHENMFWYRQDPGLGLRLIYFSYDVKMKEKGDIPEGYSVSREKKERFSLILESASTNQTSMYLCASSLSGSNEQFFGPGTRLTVL.

The chain uses TRBV5-4 and TRBJ2-7; 11 nucleotides agree with TRBD1. The CDR3 is 15 residues long. V was clipped by 0 bases and J by 4 bases; unmatched bases: 3. Germline assignment: CDR1 SGHNT and CDR2 YYREEE (reference sequence). CDR3 residues: CASSLVGTGGYEQYF. As DNA, the CDR3 is TGTGCCAGCAGCTTGGTTGGGACAGGGGGTTACGAGCAGTACTTC.

This clonotype was picked up many times. This chain uses TRBV27 with TRBJ1-6; D is ambiguous. CDR1 and CDR2 (germline): MNHEY, SMNVEV (reference sequence). The length of the CDR3 is 15 residues. V lost 0 bases and J lost 9, with 12 bases in between. CDR3 protein: CASSLSVNLGSPLHF. CDR3 DNA: TGTGCCAGCAGTTTATCGGTGAATTTGGGTTCACCCCTCCACTTT.

A few counts support this clonotype. The V and J genes are TRBV5-4 and TRBJ1-1; D unclear. Germline V gene lookup returns CDR1 SGHNT and CDR2 YYREEE (reference sequence). The ends were cut back, 0 bases at V and 0 bases at J, with 6 bases in the middle. This CDR3 comprises 14 residues. The CDR3 DNA is TGTGCCAGCAGCTTGGCTCGGCTGAACACTGAAGCTTTCTTT. This codes for CASSLARLNTEAFF.

In its sample, this clonotype was seen many times. The chain has TRBV7-2 and TRBJ1-5, with a tentative D call TRBD1 (5 bases). Germline V gene lookup returns CDR1 SGHTA and CDR2 FQGNSA. Trimming took off 0 bases at V and 2 bases at J, with 8 bases between the two ends. This CDR3 is built from 15 residues. Here the CDR3 DNA reads TGTGCCAGCAGCTTAGCAGGGGCTGGCAATCAGCCCCAGCATTTT. Translated, it gives CASSLAGAGNQPQHF.

As for this clonotype: A read error may account for a junction end that differs from germline. V gene TRBV6-4 combines with J gene TRBJ1-1; tentatively, D is TRBD1 (5 bases). The CDR3 covers 13 residues. Germline CDR1 MRHNA, CDR2 SNTAGT. The CDR3 region is CASSDSQHGEAFF. DNA for the CDR3: TGCGCCAGCAGTGACAGCCAACACGGTGAAGCTTTCTTT.

The chain uses TRBV7-9 and TRBJ2-5; D remains ambiguous. The CDR3 covers 15 residues. CDR1 and CDR2 from the germline V gene are SEHNR and FQNEAQ (reference sequence). Trimming removed 2 bases at V and 1 base at J, with 11 bases between. The CDR3 sequence is CASSLREFGQETQYF. The CDR3 DNA sequence: TGTGCCAGCAGCTTACGCGAGTTCGGCCAAGAGACCCAGTACTTC.

Only a few counts were recorded for this clonotype. The chain recombines TRBV7-2 with TRBJ2-1; unclear D gene. Germline V lookup: CDR1 SGHTA, CDR2 FQGNSA. This CDR3 has 17 amino acids. Trimming pared 1 base from V and 1 base from J, leaving 14 bases between. Here the CDR3 reads CASSLGFRVISYNEQFF. The CDR3 DNA reads TGTGCCAGCAGCTTAGGGTTTAGGGTAATTTCCTACAATGAGCAGTTCTTC. Full variable domain (remainder filled in from reference TRBV7-2 and TRBJ2-1): GAGVSQSPSNKVTEKGKDVELRCDPISGHTALYWYRQSLGQGLEFLIYFQGNSAPDKSGLPSDRFSAERTGGSVSTLTIQRTQQEDSAVYLCASSLGFRVISYNEQFFGPGTRLTVL.

This chain uses TRBV18 with TRBJ2-1; 7 bases are shared with TRBD1. The CDR3 covers 14 residues. With 6 bases clipped from V and 4 bases from J, the junction kept 6 bases outside the gene matches. Germline CDR1 KGHSH, CDR2 LQKENI. The CDR3 bases are TGTGCCAGCTCCACGGGACAGTGGTACAATGAGCAGTTCTTC. Amino acid sequence: CASSTGQWYNEQFF.

The sample holds a few counts of this clonotype. This chain joins TRBV20-1 and TRBJ2-2; perhaps TRBD2 as D (5 bases). From germline, CDR1 is DFQATT and CDR2 SNEGSKA (reference sequence). The V gene lost 5 bases and the J gene lost 6 bases, with 7 bases spanning the gap. This CDR3 region has 11 residues. CDR3 loop: CSAGEPGELFF. CDR3 DNA sequence: TGCAGTGCTGGGGAGCCCGGGGAGCTGTTTTTT.

This clonotype appeared a few times. The rearrangement uses TRBV5-4 and TRBJ2-1, with 13 bases fitting TRBD2. Germline lookup yields CDR1 SGHNT and CDR2 YYREEE (reference sequence). V was pared by 4 bases and J by 0 bases, with 7 bases of the junction left unmatched. The CDR3 loop spans 18 amino acids. The CDR3 DNA reads TGTGCCAGCAGCAGCGGACTAGCGGGAGCCCCCTCCTACAATGAGCAGTTCTTC. Amino acids: CASSSGLAGAPSYNEQFF. The full variable domain, completed using reference TRBV5-4 and TRBJ2-1, is ETGVTQSPTHLIKTRGQQVTLRCSSQSGHNTVSWYQQALGQGPQFIFQYYREEENGRGNFPPRFSGLQFPNYSSELNVNALELDDSALYLCASSSGLAGAPSYNEQFFGPGTRLTVL.

This clonotype was seen ten or more times. The chain uses TRBV27 and TRBJ2-7; TRBD1 agrees at 10 bases. The CDR3 sequence is 16 residues long. The germline V gene has CDR1 MNHEY and CDR2 SMNVEV (reference sequence). V trimming: 6 bases; J trimming: 5 bases; junction bases outside the gene matches: 13. CDR3 sequence: CASSPWGGTGVNEQYF. The CDR3 DNA follows: TGTGCCAGCAGCCCATGGGGGGGGACAGGGGTTAACGAGCAGTACTTC.

This clonotype has at least ten counts. This chain links TRBV27 with TRBJ2-5, with D perhaps matching TRBD1 (7 bases). From germline, CDR1 is MNHEY and CDR2 SMNVEV (reference sequence). The CDR3 runs to 17 residues. With 2 bases removed from V and 4 bases from J, the gap between germline ends came to 20 bases. The DNA for the CDR3 is TGTGCCAGCAGTTTAATTGGAGGGGGCGCGAGGTTAGAGACCCAGTACTTC. The encoded protein is CASSLIGGGARLETQYF.

On this clonotype itself: Being one base from a much bigger clone, this may be a read error. The chain has TRBV3-1 and TRBJ1-6; D gene unclear. CDR3 size: 13 residues. CDR1 and CDR2 (germline): LGHDT, YNNKEL (reference sequence). The CDR3 is CVSSLLDNSPLHF. As DNA, the CDR3 is TGTGTCAGCTCCCTACTCGATAATTCACCCCTCCACTTT.

This clonotype was counted between two and nine times. This chain links TRBV13 with TRBJ1-1; 9 positions agree with TRBD1. After removal of 6 bases from V and 2 bases from J, the junction contained 4 bases not matched to a gene. The CDR3 has 14 residues. Per the germline V gene, CDR1 is PRHDT and CDR2 is FYEKMQ (reference sequence). The CDR3 DNA follows: TGTGCCAGCAGGCTCACAGGGGGCAACACTGAAGCTTTCTTT. It codes for CASRLTGGNTEAFF.

Ten or more counts support this clonotype. The V and J genes are TRBV28 and TRBJ2-7, with 8 bases matching TRBD1. CDR1 and CDR2 from the germline V gene are MDHEN and SYDVKM. With 5 bases clipped from V and 5 bases from J, the junction kept 5 bases outside the gene matches. The length of the CDR3 is 13 residues. The CDR3 DNA sequence: TGTGCCAGCAGTGACACGACAGGGGACGAGCAGTACTTC. Its translation: CASSDTTGDEQYF.

In its sample, this clonotype was seen many times. The J gene is TRBJ1-3, the V gene TRBV12-3 or TRBV12-4, with no clear D. CDR3 length equals 12 residues. Trimming stripped 6 bases from V and 9 bases from J, with 12 bases between. CDR3: CASSQVPGTIYF. DNA of the CDR3: TGTGCCAGCAGCCAAGTCCCTGGCACCATATATTTT.

This clonotype has a handful of counts. The chain is built from TRBV2 and TRBJ1-6; TRBD1 aligns across 7 bases. The germline V gene has CDR1 SNHLY and CDR2 FYNNEI. There are 16 residues in the CDR3. Unmatched junction bases numbered 10, after V lost 5 bases and J lost 6 bases. The CDR3 sequence is CASSQQGPHINSPLHF. Here the CDR3 DNA reads TGTGCCAGCAGTCAACAGGGGCCACATATTAATTCACCCCTCCACTTT.

This clonotype has at least ten counts. This chain joins TRBV10-3 and TRBJ2-5, with 10 bases fitting TRBD2. This CDR3 is 14 amino acids long. CDR1 ENHRY and CDR2 SYGVKD come from the germline V gene. V gave up 5 bases and J gave up 3 bases; unmatched junction bases: 3. CDR3 DNA sequence: TGTGCCATCAGTTCCGGGACTAGCGAAGAGACCCAGTACTTC. The encoded protein is CAISSGTSEETQYF.

This clonotype was observed at least ten times. The rearrangement joins TRBV13 to TRBJ2-5; 9 nucleotides line up with TRBD2. The CDR3 loop spans 14 amino acids. The germline V gene has CDR1 PRHDT and CDR2 FYEKMQ (reference sequence). Losses at the gene ends were 6 bases for V and 3 bases for J; bases not matched to a gene: 5. The CDR3, as DNA: TGTGCCAGCAGTGGTAGCGGGAGAGAAGAGACCCAGTACTTC. Translating gives CASSGSGREETQYF.

In this sample, this clonotype turned up many times. The rearrangement links TRBV9 to TRBJ2-1; D may match TRBD1 or TRBD2 (5 bases each). The CDR3 length is 13 residues. Between the trimmed V and J ends, which lost 3 bases and 6 bases, there was a span of 10 bases. Germline loops: CDR1 SGDLS, CDR2 YYNGEE. CDR3 sequence reads: CASSEGPSNEQFF. In DNA form, the CDR3 reads TGTGCCAGCAGCGAGGGACCAAGCAATGAGCAGTTCTTC.